Listed here are 23 T cell receptor beta chains from one sample, sequenced in a study of OX40 agonist ivuxolimab in advanced cancers. Assay: immunoSEQ multiplex PCR; the TCRdb copy retains only in-frame clones and omits some. The data hold around 100,000 clones, with less than 95% observed a single time. The material was CD4+ or CD8+ T cells sorted from blood, obtained in a trial of the OX40 agonist ivuxolimab. These receptors originate from an adult with an advanced solid tumor such as melanoma, head and neck, liver or kidney cancer.

The V gene is TRBV19, the J gene TRBJ1-5; D remains unclear. Looked up from germline, CDR1 is LNHDA and CDR2 is SQIVND (reference sequence). This CDR3 contains 13 residues. V lost 6 bases and J 1 base, leaving 7 bases between the germline ends. The CDR3 sequence is CASSLDSNQPQHF. The DNA for the CDR3 is TGTGCCAGTAGCCTAGACAGCAATCAGCCCCAGCATTTT.

In this sample, this clone turned up a few times. The gene calls are TRBV6-5 and TRBJ1-1, with D perhaps matching TRBD1 (5 bases). Germline loops: CDR1 MNHEY, CDR2 SVGAGI. This CDR3 comprises 13 residues. The V end lost 5 bases, the J end lost 3 bases, and 10 bases lay between the germline ends. The CDR3 bases are TGTGCCAGCAGTGGAGGGGTTCACACTGAAGCTTTCTTT. This encodes CASSGGVHTEAFF.

The chain combines TRBV2 with TRBJ1-1; D is unresolved. Trimming took off 5 bases at V and 0 bases at J, with 7 bases between the two ends. From germline, CDR1 is SNHLY and CDR2 FYNNEI. CDR3 length: 13 residues. Here the CDR3 reads CASSREMNTEAFF. The CDR3 nucleotides read TGTGCCAGCAGTCGGGAGATGAACACTGAAGCTTTCTTT.

The chain is built from TRBV11-1 and TRBJ2-5, with D perhaps TRBD1 or TRBD2 (5 bases each). Per the germline V gene, CDR1 is SGHAT and CDR2 is FQDESV (reference sequence). Trimming removed 6 bases at V and 0 bases at J, with 17 bases between. The CDR3 runs to 16 residues. The CDR3, as DNA: TGTGCCAGCAGGTCCAGTTTGAGGGGAAACCAAGAGACCCAGTACTTC. Its translation is CASRSSLRGNQETQYF.

A single count supports this clone. The chain uses TRBV5-4 and TRBJ1-5; perhaps TRBD1 as D (5 bases). Trimming removed 4 bases at V and 6 bases at J, with 11 bases between. The CDR3 is 13 amino acids. Germline CDR1 SGHNT, CDR2 YYREEE (reference sequence). This CDR3 reads CASSHDGGQPQHF. For the CDR3, the DNA is TGTGCCAGCAGCCATGACGGGGGTCAGCCCCAGCATTTT.

The rearrangement uses TRBV10-3 and TRBJ2-7; 10 nucleotides align to TRBD2. CDR1 and CDR2 (germline): ENHRY, SYGVKD. Trimming took 3 bases from V and 0 from J; bases not matched to a gene: 2. The CDR3 loop spans 15 amino acids. CDR3 sequence (DNA): TGTGCCATCAGTGATGGGACTAGCGTCTCCTACGAGCAGTACTTC. Translating it yields CAISDGTSVSYEQYF.

The chain employs TRBV7-2 and TRBJ2-3; D is perhaps TRBD2 (6 bases). CDR3 length equals 15 residues. The V and J ends lost 5 bases and 0 bases respectively, with 12 bases between them. Per the germline V gene, CDR1 is SGHTA and CDR2 is FQGNSA. The chain's CDR3 is CASSPFLASTDTQYF. As DNA, the CDR3 is TGTGCCAGCAGCCCCTTCCTAGCGAGCACAGATACGCAGTATTTT.

The chain couples TRBV29-1 to TRBJ2-1; possibly TRBD1 for D (6 bases). The CDR3 has 10 amino acids. Germline V gene data show CDR1 as SQVTM and CDR2 as ANQGSEA. Trimming stripped 7 bases from V and 7 bases from J, with 8 bases between. In nucleotides, the CDR3 is TGCAGCGGACAGGATAATGAGCAGTTCTTC. This gives the protein CSGQDNEQFF.

The chain joins TRBV6-6 to TRBJ1-5; the match to TRBD1 covers 10 bases. The J segment lost 5 bases and the V segment lost 2 bases, leaving 3 bases of the junction unmatched. Germline CDR1 is MNHNY and CDR2 is SVGAGI (reference sequence). This CDR3 is built from 15 residues. CDR3 region: CASSYAGTGDQPQHF. As DNA, the CDR3 is TGTGCCAGCAGTTACGCCGGGACAGGGGATCAGCCCCAGCATTTT.

The V call is TRBV5-1, the J call TRBJ2-7, with 8 bases matching TRBD2. Per the germline V gene, CDR1 is SGHRS and CDR2 is YFSETQ. Unmatched junction bases numbered 6, after V lost 2 bases and J lost 2 bases. The CDR3 contains 15 residues. Written as DNA, the CDR3 is TGCGCCAGCAGCTTAGATACTAGCGGACCCTACGAGCAGTACTTC. It encodes CASSLDTSGPYEQYF.

The chain has TRBV4-3 and TRBJ1-2, with D unclear. The germline gives CDR1 LGHNA, CDR2 YSLEER. With 0 bases removed from V and 0 bases from J, the gap between germline ends came to 14 bases. The CDR3 sequence is 17 residues long. The CDR3 region is CASSQDLVNGTNYGYTF. As DNA, the CDR3 is TGCGCCAGCAGCCAAGATTTAGTTAACGGAACTAACTATGGCTACACCTTC.

The V gene is TRBV28, the J gene TRBJ1-1; 7 bases match TRBD1. The V and J ends lost 6 bases and 0 bases, in that order; junction bases with no gene match: 7. This CDR3 has 15 amino acids. Germline CDR1 MDHEN, CDR2 SYDVKM. The CDR3 coding sequence is TGTGCCAGCAGGCCCCCACAGGGGATGAACACTGAAGCTTTCTTT. Translated: CASRPPQGMNTEAFF.

Here the CDR3 DNA reads TGTGCCAGCTCACCCAACAGGGAAGGGACTGAAGCTTTCTTT. It encodes CASSPNREGTEAFF. V usage is TRBV18 and J usage is TRBJ1-1; TRBD1 might be the D (6 bases). This CDR3 comprises 14 residues. The V and J ends lost 3 bases and 5 bases respectively, with 13 bases between them. CDR1 is KGHSH, CDR2 LQKENI, per germline.

The genes are TRBV11-2 and TRBJ1-2; no clear D gene. The CDR3 loop spans 18 amino acids. Germline values: CDR1 SGHAT, CDR2 FQNNGV. The V end lost 1 base, the J end lost 3 bases, and 21 bases lay between the germline ends. CDR3 protein: CASSLGGKRKVLDYGYTF. The CDR3 bases are TGTGCCAGCAGCTTAGGTGGGAAAAGAAAGGTCCTTGACTATGGCTACACCTTC.

The CDR3 here is CASSLIAGEQFF. The CDR3 DNA is TGTGCCAGCAGTCTTATAGCGGGGGAGCAGTTCTTC. The chain couples TRBV6-6 to TRBJ2-1; 8 bases line up with TRBD2. Trimming cost V 5 bases and J 10 bases; bases outside gene matches: 4. Germline V gene data show CDR1 as MNHNY and CDR2 as SVGAGI (reference sequence). The CDR3 sequence is 12 residues long.

The V call is TRBV6-6, the J call TRBJ2-3, with TRBD2 identical over 7 bases. Germline loops: CDR1 MNHNY, CDR2 SVGAGI (reference sequence). The CDR3 consists of 15 residues. V lost 7 bases to trimming and J lost 2 bases; unmatched junction nucleotides: 9. This chain's CDR3 is CASIRLAGNTDTQYF. For the CDR3, the DNA is TGTGCCAGCATCCGACTAGCCGGTAACACAGATACGCAGTATTTT.

There are a few counts of this clone. V and J are TRBV2 and TRBJ1-2; weak D call: TRBD1 (5 bases). CDR1 is SNHLY, CDR2 FYNNEI, per germline. V lost 4 bases and J lost 7, with 7 bases in between. This CDR3 contains 11 residues. In nucleotides, the CDR3 is TGTGCCAGCAGTGCTGGGGCTGGCTACACCTTC. It encodes CASSAGAGYTF.

The chain joins TRBV28 to TRBJ1-5; 7 bases line up with TRBD1. The V gene end was trimmed by 2 bases and the J gene end by 0 bases; junction bases not matched to a gene: 7. Germline V CDR1 and CDR2: MDHEN, SYDVKM. The CDR3 covers 17 residues. CDR3 region: CASSLNRGFYSNQPQHF. CDR3 DNA sequence: TGTGCCAGCAGTTTAAACAGGGGATTTTATAGCAATCAGCCCCAGCATTTT.

The chain employs TRBV6-1 and TRBJ1-5; tentatively, D is TRBD1 (5 bases). Germline V gives CDR1 MNHNS, CDR2 SASEGT. The ends were cut back, 0 bases at V and 2 bases at J, with 5 bases in the middle. This CDR3 has 14 residues. The CDR3 nucleotides are TGTGCCAGCAGTGAAGCAGGGGGCAATCAGCCCCAGCATTTT. This sequence encodes CASSEAGGNQPQHF.

V and J are TRBV5-1 and TRBJ1-1, with D perhaps TRBD1 (6 bases). The CDR3 is made up of 14 amino acids. Germline V gene sequence: CDR1 SGHRS, CDR2 YFSETQ. V lost 7 bases, J lost 0 bases, and 13 bases lay in between. The CDR3 DNA reads as TGCGCCAGCTCCCAGAGGGGGATGAACACTGAAGCTTTCTTT. This codes for CASSQRGMNTEAFF.

The chain uses TRBV19 and TRBJ1-5; D unresolved. Trimming pared 6 bases from V and 0 bases from J, leaving 3 bases between. CDR1 LNHDA and CDR2 SQIVND come from the germline V gene (reference sequence). CDR3 length equals 12 residues. CDR3 region: CASRNSNQPQHF. For the CDR3, the DNA is TGTGCCAGTAGGAATAGCAATCAGCCCCAGCATTTT.

The chain combines TRBV4-1 with TRBJ2-1; perhaps TRBD2 as D (6 bases). V lost 2 bases and J lost 6, with 14 bases in between. Germline V lookup: CDR1 MGHRA, CDR2 YSYEKL. CDR3 length: 15 residues. The DNA for the CDR3 is TGCGCCAGCAGCCAACCCCCGTGGGGGGTCAATGAGCAGTTCTTC. Translation gives CASSQPPWGVNEQFF.

The rearrangement uses TRBV28 and TRBJ2-7, with unresolved D. V was shortened by 6 bases and J by 2 bases, with 8 bases between the two germline ends. The CDR3 covers 12 residues. Germline V gene data show CDR1 as MDHEN and CDR2 as SYDVKM. In DNA, the CDR3 is TGTGCCAGCAGGTTCCCCCCCTACGAGCAGTACTTC. As protein: CASRFPPYEQYF.